The clone carrying this TCR beta chain was recorded only once. Its antigen remains unknown. This sample was taken from a study of shared clonotypes between healthy human individuals. The study, taken as a whole, reports: The sole specimen, blood, was sampled, and tissue repertoires likely differ.

Profiling relied on immunoSEQ multiplex PCR, and the TCRdb table lists in-frame clones only, not all of them. Among roughly 530,000 clones listed, about 96% were seen once. V lost 1 base, J lost 9 bases, and 11 bases stayed unmatched. This CDR3 contains 17 residues. Looked up from germline, CDR1 is MNHNS and CDR2 is SASEGT. The sequence derives from a woman aged 25 to 39 in good health. The source material was naive CD4+ T cells sorted from blood. As to subset: CD45RA+ positively selected. The V and J genes are TRBV6-1 and TRBJ2-1; 11 bases line up with TRBD2. The CDR3 sequence: CASSEEGLAALQGEQFF. CDR3 DNA sequence: TGTGCCAGCAGTGAAGAGGGACTAGCGGCTCTACAGGGTGAGCAGTTCTTC.